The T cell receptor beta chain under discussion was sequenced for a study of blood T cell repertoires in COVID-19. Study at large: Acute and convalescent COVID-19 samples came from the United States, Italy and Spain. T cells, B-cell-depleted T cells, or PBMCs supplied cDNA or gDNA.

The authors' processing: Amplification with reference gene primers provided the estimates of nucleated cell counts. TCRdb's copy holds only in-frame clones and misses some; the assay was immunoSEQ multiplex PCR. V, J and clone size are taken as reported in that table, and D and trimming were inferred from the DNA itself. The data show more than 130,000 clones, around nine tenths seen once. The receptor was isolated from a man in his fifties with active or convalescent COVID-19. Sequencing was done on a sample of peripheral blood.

This CDR3 reads CASSFSDRAYNSPLHF. CDR3 nucleotide sequence: TGTGCCAGCAGTTTCTCCGACAGAGCCTATAATTCACCCCTCCACTTT. The genes are TRBV6-5 and TRBJ1-6, with D perhaps matching TRBD1 (5 bases). CDR1 and CDR2 (germline): MNHEY, SVGAGI. This CDR3 is built from 16 residues. The V end was cut by 4 bases, the J end by 2 bases, with 12 bases between.